This TCR beta chain was recovered during a study of blood T cell repertoires in COVID-19. Study summary: COVID-19 samples collected from the United States, Italy and Spain covered acute and convalescent phases. The analysed material was cDNA or gDNA that came from T cells, B-cell-depleted T cells, or PBMCs.

Study processing details: From reference gene primer amplification, estimates of nucleated cell counts were derived. Data came from immunoSEQ multiplex PCR; TCRdb stores just in-frame clones and leaves some out. That table furnishes V, J and clone size, whereas the DNA furnished D and trimming. The sample yields about 220,000 clones, under 90% seen once. From germline, CDR1 is ENHRY and CDR2 SYGVKD. The CDR3 contains 15 residues. V dropped 0 bases and J dropped 7 bases, with 16 bases sitting between them. The rearrangement joins TRBV10-3 to TRBJ2-7; D is possibly TRBD1 (5 bases). What was sequenced was peripheral blood. This TCR derives from a woman aged 55-70 years who had recovered from COVID-19. The CDR3 protein is CAISESGQGKGEQYF. The CDR3 DNA is TGTGCCATCAGTGAGTCGGGGCAGGGAAAAGGGGAGCAGTACTTC.